These 6 T cell receptor beta chains were all obtained from the same sample, sequenced in a study of cytomegalovirus exposure and HLA in healthy donors. The primer mix had 60 Vbeta and 13 Jbeta primers. Assay used: immunoSEQ multiplex PCR; TCRdb lists only in-frame clones, some missing. The table includes just over 25,000 clones, around 70% detected once. The specimen was PBMCs. These receptor sequences come from a woman in her 50s in good health and CMV-seronegative.

This clone has a handful of counts. The chain combines TRBV6-1 with TRBJ1-5; 9 bases are a match to TRBD1. Trimming at V came to 7 bases and at J to 6 bases, leaving 10 bases not matched to a gene. The CDR3 length is 15 residues. Germline CDR1 and CDR2: MNHNS and SASEGT. The CDR3 region is CASNMDRGVGQPQHF. The CDR3 nucleotides are TGTGCCAGCAATATGGACAGGGGTGTCGGTCAGCCCCAGCATTTT.

The chain is built from TRBV7-6 and TRBJ2-3, with 7 bases that match TRBD1. CDR1 and CDR2 from the germline V gene are SGHVS and FNYEAQ. This CDR3 is 15 amino acids long. The V and J ends lost 2 bases and 0 bases, in that order; junction bases with no gene match: 2. CDR3 coding DNA: TGTGCCAGCAGCTTAATGGGACAGAGCACAGATACGCAGTATTTT. Amino acid sequence: CASSLMGQSTDTQYF.

The rearrangement uses TRBV4-2 and TRBJ1-1; 7 positions match TRBD1. Looked up from germline, CDR1 is LGHNA and CDR2 is YNFKEQ. V was clipped by 3 bases and J by 5 bases; unmatched bases: 15. The CDR3 spans 17 residues. The chain's CDR3 is CASSQVGTADWETEAFF. The CDR3, as DNA: TGTGCCAGCAGCCAGGTTGGGACAGCCGACTGGGAGACTGAAGCTTTCTTT.

This clone was counted between two and nine times. The rearrangement uses TRBV28 and TRBJ1-4; D is unresolved. The CDR3 is made up of 15 amino acids. Germline V lookup: CDR1 MDHEN, CDR2 SYDVKM. V lost 4 bases to trimming and J lost 4 bases, with 13 bases between them. CDR3 loop: CASSSRGSSNEKLFF. CDR3 sequence (DNA): TGTGCCAGCAGTTCAAGAGGGTCGAGTAATGAAAAACTGTTTTTT.

This clone occurred a few times. J is TRBJ2-5 and V is TRBV27; TRBD1 aligns across 8 bases. CDR1 MNHEY and CDR2 SMNVEV come from the germline V gene (reference sequence). V shed 6 bases, J shed 1 base, and the junction held 7 bases outside the gene matches. The CDR3 runs to 15 residues. CDR3 amino acids: CASRTGDSIQETQYF. The CDR3 DNA sequence: TGTGCCAGCAGGACAGGGGATTCCATCCAAGAGACCCAGTACTTC.

The chain combines TRBV10-2 with TRBJ1-1; no reliable D call. CDR1 and CDR2 from the germline V gene are WSHSY and SAAADI. Trimming took off 4 bases at V and 4 bases at J, with 7 bases between the two ends. This CDR3 comprises 12 residues. The CDR3 protein is CASSGSPTEAFF. The CDR3 DNA is TGCGCCAGCAGTGGGAGTCCCACTGAAGCTTTCTTT.